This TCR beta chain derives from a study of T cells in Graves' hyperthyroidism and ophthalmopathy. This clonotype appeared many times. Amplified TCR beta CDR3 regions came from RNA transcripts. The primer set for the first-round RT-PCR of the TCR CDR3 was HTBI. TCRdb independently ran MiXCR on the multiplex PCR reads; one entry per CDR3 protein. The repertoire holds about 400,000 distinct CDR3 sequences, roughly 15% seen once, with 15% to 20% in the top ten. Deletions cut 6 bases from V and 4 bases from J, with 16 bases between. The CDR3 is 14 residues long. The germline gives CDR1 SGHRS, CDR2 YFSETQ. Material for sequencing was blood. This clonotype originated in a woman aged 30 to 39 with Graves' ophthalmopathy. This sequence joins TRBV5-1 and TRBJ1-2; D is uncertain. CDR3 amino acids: CASTDDRRIYGYTF. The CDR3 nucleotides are TGCGCCAGCACCGACGATAGACGGATCTATGGCTACACCTTC.